This TCR beta chain was observed in a study of control samples from healthy donors and cancer patients. There are 14 residues in the CDR3. Germline assignment: CDR1 SGHDT and CDR2 YYEEEE. Trimming shortened V by 5 bases and J by 7 bases, and 18 bases separated the two germline ends. Method: immunoSEQ multiplex PCR; TCRdb's copy keeps in-frame clones and lacks some. The sample records 70,000 to 100,000 clones, 90% to 95% being singletons. Material for sequencing was blood. This chain links TRBV5-6 with TRBJ1-2; maybe TRBD1 (5 bases). The clonotype originates from a man aged 50 or older in good health. The CDR3 DNA reads as TGTGCCAGCAGTCCCGAGGGGTCCGCGGGTGGCTACACCTTC. It yields the protein CASSPEGSAGGYTF.